The subject of this entry is one T cell receptor (beta chain). The antigen it binds to is not known. Base qualities are not at hand, and no much larger clone is one base apart. The source of the sample is a study of blood T cells in healthy people across ages (dated by TCRdb to 2014 to 2015). For context, the study as a whole: In model experiments, roughly one uniquely barcoded TCR beta cDNA molecule per two T cells was captured by template switching. The study analyzed two additional independent replicas of 1 million unique cDNA reads from the same blood draw for two donors, one aged 18 to 29 and one aged 80 or older. To track age-related changes in TCR beta repertoire diversity, the study relied on deep sequencing normalized with unique cDNA molecular identifiers. Donors were grouped into four age groups: young (average approximately 16 years), middle-aged (roughly 38), aged (over 55) and long-lived (approximately 75). To avoid experimental bias, donors of different ages were randomly spread across the sequencing lanes. What the work shows at the level of the full study, not this receptor alone: Observed TCR beta diversity per million T cells fell roughly linearly with age, and a significant reduction was already apparent by age around 39. The percentage of naive T cells measured by flow cytometry correlated strongly with observed TCR beta diversity. Estimates of total diversity from one million sequenced T cells were regarded as lower bounds and underestimates. Compared with the aged group, more naive CD4+ T cells, fewer expanded clones and increased TCR diversity were shown by the long-lived group, suggesting age selection. Because the CMV infection status of the donors was unknown, age-related changes in expanded clonotypes may potentially have been confounded. Since profiling was done on bulk unsorted PBMCs, naive and antigen-experienced compartments could not be conclusively compared.

The library relied on 5' RACE. Sequencing instrument: Illumina HiSeq 2500. The second PCR ran for roughly 6 to 11 cycles and used a J-beta primer mix along with a sample-barcoded 5' primer. A template-switch 5' adaptor carrying 12 random nucleotides introduced a unique molecular identifier onto each TCR beta cDNA molecule. Each sample yielded at least 3 million CDR3-containing paired-end reads. First-strand cDNA was synthesized from all RNA with the Mint cDNA synthesis kit, primed by a TRBC-specific oligonucleotide. All cDNA was treated with uracil-DNA glycosylase and then went through a first 18-cycle PCR with the universal primers M1SS and BC2_uni_R. The study's processing was this. Each sample was normalized by randomly selecting 1 million high-quality reads, each carrying a distinct molecular identifier. Instead of being binned into consensus sequences, reads that shared molecular identifiers were thrown out. CDR3 identification, clonotype clustering and error correction used MiTCR with a Q25 quality threshold and the strictest error-elimination algorithm. A nonparametric unseen species model with Euler transformation was used to estimate lower-bound total TCR beta diversity. TCRdb trimmed the raw reads at Q25, called clones with MiXCR and kept productive beta chains. Entries are consolidated by CDR3 protein sequence, retaining the most common genes and DNA. TCRdb, rather than the study authors, made the V and J calls. This sample comprises under 800,000 distinct CDR3 sequences, roughly 45% of them detected only once. In total, the top ten clones hold around 20% of the sample.

CDR1 and CDR2, looked up from the germline V gene (reference sequence), are LNHDA and SQIVND. For this chain, trimming is 6 bases at the V end and 6 bases at the J end, and the number of junction bases without a gene match is 12. Spanning cysteine to phenylalanine, the CDR3 consists of 15 amino acids. Only the CDR3 part of the read is kept: 45 bases, read in frame from the first base. The 40 or so donors, aged about 6 to 100 years, were systemically healthy Caucasian individuals from Russia. Ten milliliters of peripheral blood were drawn from each donor into EDTA-treated Vacutainer tubes. Ficoll-Paque density-gradient centrifugation was used to isolate PBMCs, with at least 6 million per sample. Total RNA, at least 6 micrograms per sample, was extracted from PBMCs with Trizol reagent. Naive CD45RAhigh/CD27high T cell percentages were measured by flow cytometry on a PBMC aliquot from every donor.

Sequenced input: blood. This receptor was taken from a woman aged 60-75 years in good health. The rearranged segments are TRBV19 and TRBJ2-5, and TRBD1 aligns with 8 junction nucleotides. The DNA is TGTGCCAGTAGCAGGACTTCAGGGGGCTTACAGACCCAGTACTTC. This sequence encodes CASSRTSGGLQTQYF.